The following is a T cell receptor (beta chain) sequence with its context. Its target is unknown. The data were obtained in a study of OX40 agonist ivuxolimab in advanced cancers. In the study overall: In this cohort, patients received ivuxolimab, an agonistic anti-OX40 (CD134) antibody. The dose of intravenous ivuxolimab that patients received every 2 weeks ranged from 0.01 to 10 mg/kg. Overall study findings and caveats: Clonal expansion was seen in CD4+ and CD8+ blood T cells by week 6 at 0.1 to 3.0 mg/kg.

TCRdb's table, derived via immunoSEQ multiplex PCR, lists solely in-frame clones and lacks some. This sample has about 77,000 clones, with more than 80% found just once. Blood specimens came from baseline, cycle 4 day 1, and cycle 7 day 1. V lost 10 bases and J 5 bases, leaving 11 bases between the germline ends. The germline CDR1 and CDR2 sequences are SNHLY and FYNNEI. The CDR3 is 11 amino acids. Here the sequenced sample was CD4+ or CD8+ T cells sorted from blood, taken in a trial of the OX40 agonist ivuxolimab. This clonotype originated in an adult with an advanced solid tumor such as melanoma, head and neck, liver or kidney cancer. The rearrangement uses TRBV2 and TRBJ1-1; D perhaps matches TRBD1 (6 bases). CDR3 bases: TGTGCCACTACAGGGAGGACTGAAGCTTTCTTT. Translated, it gives CATTGRTEAFF. Variable domain in full (rest from reference TRBV2 and TRBJ1-1): EPEVTQTPSHQVTQMGQEVILRCVPISNHLYFYWYRQILGQKVEFLVSFYNNEISEKSEIFDDQFSVERPDGSNFTLKIRSTKLEDSAMYFCATTGRTEAFFGQGTRLTVV.